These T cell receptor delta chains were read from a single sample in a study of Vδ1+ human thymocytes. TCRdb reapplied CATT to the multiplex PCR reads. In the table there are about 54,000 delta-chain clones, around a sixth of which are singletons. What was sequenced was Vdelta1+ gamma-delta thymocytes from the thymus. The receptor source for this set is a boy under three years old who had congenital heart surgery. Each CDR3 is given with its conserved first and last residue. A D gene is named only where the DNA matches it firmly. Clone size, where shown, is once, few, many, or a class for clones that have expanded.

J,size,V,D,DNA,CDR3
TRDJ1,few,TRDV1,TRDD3,TGTGCTCTTGGGGGCCCGTACTGGGGGAGGTACACCGATAAACTCATCTTT,CALGGPYWGRYTDKLIF
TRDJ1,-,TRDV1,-,TGTGCTCTTGTCCTGACTGGGTTGGAGGGCCCATACACCGATAAACTCATCTTT,CALVLTGLEGPYTDKLIF
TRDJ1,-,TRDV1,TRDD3,TGTGCTCTTGGGGGCCATGGGGATACGGGCATACAATACACCGATAAACTCATCTTT,CALGGHGDTGIQYTDKLIF
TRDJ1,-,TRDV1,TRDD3,TGTGCTCTTGGGGACCTGGCCTTCCTCACTGGGGGAAGCACCGATAAACTCATCTTT,CALGDLAFLTGGSTDKLIF
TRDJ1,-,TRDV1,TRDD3,TGTGCTCTTGGGGAACTAGGTCCCTACTCCAAGGGGGATGGACGGTACACCGATAAACTCATCTTT,CALGELGPYSKGDGRYTDKLIF
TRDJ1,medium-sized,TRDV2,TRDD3,TGTGCCTGTGACACCGTTCGCTGGGGGATCGCCGATAAACTCATCTTT,CACDTVRWGIADKLIF
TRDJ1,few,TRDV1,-,TGTGCTCTTGGGGAACTAGGCGTCGCCCGACTAAACACCGATAAACTCATCTTT,CALGELGVARLNTDKLIF
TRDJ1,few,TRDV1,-,TGTGCTCTTGGGGAACTACTGGCCGATAAACTCATCTTT,CALGELLADKLIF
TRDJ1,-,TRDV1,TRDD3,TGTGCTCTTGGGGGAGTACTGGGGGATAAACGAAAACTCATCTTT,CALGGVLGDKRKLIF
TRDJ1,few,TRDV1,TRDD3,TGTGCTCTTGGGGAATCAGGGATACAGGACTGGGGGATATACTCCGATAAACTCATCTTT,CALGESGIQDWGIYSDKLIF
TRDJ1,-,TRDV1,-,TGTGCTCTTGGGGGCTCAAGGCACAGTATCGGCCGGGGGAGACCCACCGATAAACTCATCTTT,CALGGSRHSIGRGRPTDKLIF
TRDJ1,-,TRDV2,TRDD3,TGTGCCTGTGATAAAGGTTCAGTGGACTGGGGGATACTTTTAAACACCGATAAACTCATCTTT,CACDKGSVDWGILLNTDKLIF
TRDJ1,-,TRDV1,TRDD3,TGTGCTCTTGGGGGTCATCTCCACTGGGGGATAGGGTACACCGATAAACTCATCTTT,CALGGHLHWGIGYTDKLIF
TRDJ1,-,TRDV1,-,TGTGCTGTTGGGGAACTCACGGCCCCCATACGGGATGGGACCGATAAACTCATCTTT,CAVGELTAPIRDGTDKLIF
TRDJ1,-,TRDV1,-,TGTGCTCTTGGGGAATTCAGGACTATCGGGGGGTCTCAGTACACCGATAAACTCATCTTT,CALGEFRTIGGSQYTDKLIF
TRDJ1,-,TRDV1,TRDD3,TGTGCTCTTGGGAAGCACTGGGGACCACATAAGGCCGATAAACTCATCTTT,CALGKHWGPHKADKLIF
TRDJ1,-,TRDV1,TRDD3,TGTGCTCTTGGGGAGGGGATACGCTTTCTCGATAAACTCATCTTT,CALGEGIRFLDKLIF
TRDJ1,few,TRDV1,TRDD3,TGTGCTCTTGGGGAACTCTCGCCCCGAAGTTGGGGGATATGCGATAAACTCATCTTT,CALGELSPRSWGICDKLIF
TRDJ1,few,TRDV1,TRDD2,TGTGCTCTTGGGGTCTTCCTATGGCTGAAGGCCGATAAACTCATCTTT,CALGVFLWLKADKLIF
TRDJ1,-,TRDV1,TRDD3,TGTGCTCTTGGGGAACTTTGCCCCACCTTCCTACGTGATACTAAGTTACTGGGGGATAAGAAACTCATCTTT,CALGELCPTFLRDTKLLGDKKLIF
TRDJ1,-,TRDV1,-,TGTGCTCTTGGGGAACTGTCCTACAGCCGGGGATGGGGGTACACCGATAAACTCATCTTT,CALGELSYSRGWGYTDKLIF
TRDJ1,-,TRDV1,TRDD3,TGTGCTCTTGGGGAACCCCCTGGGGGATGCCGCCACACCGATAAACTCATCTTT,CALGEPPGGCRHTDKLIF
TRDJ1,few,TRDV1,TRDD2,TGTGCTCTTGGGGAACCAGCCTTCCTCCTGGCGGGGAAGGCCGATAAACTCATCTTT,CALGEPAFLLAGKADKLIF
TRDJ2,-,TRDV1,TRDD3,TGTGCTCTTGGGGAACCCCTCTTCGGGCAGGGGGGGATGACTGCACAACTCTTCTTT,CALGEPLFGQGGMTAQLFF
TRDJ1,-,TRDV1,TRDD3,TGTGCTCTTGGGGAACTCCAGGTCCAACTGGGGATACGCAAATATAAGTACACCGATAAACTCATCTTT,CALGELQVQLGIRKYKYTDKLIF
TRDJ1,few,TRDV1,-,TGTGCTCTTGGGGGTTCTCTGTCCAACAAACTCATCTTT,CALGGSLSNKLIF
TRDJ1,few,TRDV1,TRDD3,TGTGCTCTTGGGGAATCCTTACGGATACGGGTCACCGATAAACTCATCTTT,CALGESLRIRVTDKLIF
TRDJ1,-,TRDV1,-,TGTGCTCTTGGGAAGGGGCCCCCGGTGTACACCGATAAACTCATCTTT,CALGKGPPVYTDKLIF
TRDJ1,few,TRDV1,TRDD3,TGTGCTCTTGGGGACCGCCTTCACCACCTGGGGGATACGCTTACCGATAAACTCATCTTT,CALGDRLHHLGDTLTDKLIF
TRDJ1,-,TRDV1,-,TGTGCTCTTGGGGAACTAGTCCCGATCAAGTACACCGATAAACTCATCTTT,CALGELVPIKYTDKLIF
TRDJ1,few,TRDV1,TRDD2,TGTGCTCTTGGGGATCTGGTCCTTCCTACAAGGTACACCGACAAACTCATCTTT,CALGDLVLPTRYTDKLIF
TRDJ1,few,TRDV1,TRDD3,TGTGCTCTTGGGGAATTTTCCCCCCCTATTGATAGTACTGGGGGATCAGCCGATAAACTCATCTTT,CALGEFSPPIDSTGGSADKLIF
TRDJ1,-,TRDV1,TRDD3,TGTGCTCTTGGGTCTCTCTGGGGGATACGGTGGGACACCGATAAACTCATCTTT,CALGSLWGIRWDTDKLIF
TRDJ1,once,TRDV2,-,TGTGCCTGTGACACGATGTCGGCTGGCGGGGGGGGAAACACCGATAAACTCATCTTT,CACDTMSAGGGGNTDKLIF
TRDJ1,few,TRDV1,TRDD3,TGTGCTCTTGGGGAACTCCCCCTGGACTGGGGGCTTATGGAGGGCACCGATAAACTCATCTTT,CALGELPLDWGLMEGTDKLIF
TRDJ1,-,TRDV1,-,TGTGCTCTTGGGGAACTAAACTACGATGTGCTGGGAGGCGATAAACTCATCTTT,CALGELNYDVLGGDKLIF
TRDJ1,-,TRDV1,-,TGTGCTGTTGGGGAACTAAGAAGAAGCCCAATGGTGGATATCCCTAAACTCATCTTT,CAVGELRRSPMVDIPKLIF
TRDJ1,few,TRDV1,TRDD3,TGTGCTCTTGGGGTAAAGGGCTACTGGGTACTGGGGGATACCCACATTCGGATTCCCCGGGAGGTTGATAAACTCATCTTT,CALGVKGYWVLGDTHIRIPREVDKLIF
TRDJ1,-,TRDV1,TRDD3,TGTGCTCTTGGGGAAACTCCCTTTTTTAGGGGATACGCGGAACCGTACACCGATAAACTCATCTTT,CALGETPFFRGYAEPYTDKLIF
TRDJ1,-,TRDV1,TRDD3,TGTGCTCTTGGGGAACGGCCCTACCTGGGGGGTAAACTCATCTTT,CALGERPYLGGKLIF
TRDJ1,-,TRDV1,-,TGTGCTCTTGGGGAAGGGGCTATGGTCACCGATAAACTCATCTTT,CALGEGAMVTDKLIF
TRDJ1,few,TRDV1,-,TGTGCTCTTGGGCCCCCTCCGAGGCCCTTCCGCGCCTCCGATAAACTCATCTTT,CALGPPPRPFRASDKLIF